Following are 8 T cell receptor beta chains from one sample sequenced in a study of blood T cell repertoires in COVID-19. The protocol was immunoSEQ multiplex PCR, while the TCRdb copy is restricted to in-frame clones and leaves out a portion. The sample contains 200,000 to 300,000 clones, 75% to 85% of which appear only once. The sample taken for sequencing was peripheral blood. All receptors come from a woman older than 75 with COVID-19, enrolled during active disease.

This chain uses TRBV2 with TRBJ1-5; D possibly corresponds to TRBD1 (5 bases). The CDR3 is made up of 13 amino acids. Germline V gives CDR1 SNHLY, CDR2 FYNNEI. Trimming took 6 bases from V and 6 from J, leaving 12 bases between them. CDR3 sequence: CASSFRDRQPQHF. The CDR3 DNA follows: TGTGCCAGCAGCTTCAGGGATCGTCAGCCCCAGCATTTT.

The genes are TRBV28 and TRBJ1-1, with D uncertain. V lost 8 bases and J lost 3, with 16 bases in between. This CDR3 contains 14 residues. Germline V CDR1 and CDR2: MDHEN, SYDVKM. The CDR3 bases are TGTGCCAGCCTCTCAGTCGGGAGGTACACTGAAGCTTTCTTT. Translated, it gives CASLSVGRYTEAFF.

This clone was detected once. CDR3 bases: TGTGCCTGGGGAGAGCGGGGACTCACAGATACGCAGTATTTT. It specifies CAWGERGLTDTQYF. The chain recombines TRBV30 with TRBJ2-3; TRBD2 matches 7 bases. The CDR3 spans 14 residues. V dropped 5 bases and J dropped 2; count of bases not matched to a gene: 7. The germline gives CDR1 GTSNPN, CDR2 SVGIG (reference sequence).

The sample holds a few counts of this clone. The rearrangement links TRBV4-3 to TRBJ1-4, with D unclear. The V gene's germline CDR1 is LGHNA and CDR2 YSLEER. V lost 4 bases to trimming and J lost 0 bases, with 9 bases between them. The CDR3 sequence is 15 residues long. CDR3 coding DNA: TGCGCCAGCAGCCGGCGGACTGCAACTAATGAAAAACTGTTTTTT. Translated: CASSRRTATNEKLFF.

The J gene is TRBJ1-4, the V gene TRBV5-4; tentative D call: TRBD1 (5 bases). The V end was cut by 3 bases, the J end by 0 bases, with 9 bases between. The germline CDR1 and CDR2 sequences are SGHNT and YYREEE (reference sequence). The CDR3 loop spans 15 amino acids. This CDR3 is CASSSQGATNEKLFF. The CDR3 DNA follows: TGTGCCAGCAGCTCGCAGGGTGCAACTAATGAAAAACTGTTTTTT.

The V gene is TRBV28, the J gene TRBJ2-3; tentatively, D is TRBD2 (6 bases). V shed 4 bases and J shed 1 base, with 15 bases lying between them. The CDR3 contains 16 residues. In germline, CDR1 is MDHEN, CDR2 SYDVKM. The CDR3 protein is CASSSSSGSRTDTQYF. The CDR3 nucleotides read TGTGCCAGCAGTTCCTCGAGCGGGTCCCGCACAGATACGCAGTATTTT.

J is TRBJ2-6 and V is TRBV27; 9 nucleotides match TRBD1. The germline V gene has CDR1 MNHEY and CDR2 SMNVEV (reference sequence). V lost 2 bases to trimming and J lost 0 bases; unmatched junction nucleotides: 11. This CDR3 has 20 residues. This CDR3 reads CASSLGVWDRDFSGANVLTF. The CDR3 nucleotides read TGTGCCAGCAGTTTAGGGGTTTGGGACAGGGACTTCTCTGGGGCCAACGTCCTGACTTTC.

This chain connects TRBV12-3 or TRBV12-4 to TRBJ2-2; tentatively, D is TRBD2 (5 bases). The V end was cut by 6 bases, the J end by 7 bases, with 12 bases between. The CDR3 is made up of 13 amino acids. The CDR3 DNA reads TGTGCCAGCAGGGGAGAGATGATCGGGGAGCTGTTTTTT. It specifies CASRGEMIGELFF.